The following is a TCR beta chain sequence with its context. The antigen remains unidentified. The entry originates in a study of CD8 T cell repertoires and HIV-1 epitope variants. TCRdb keeps only in-frame clones here, not all; method: immunoSEQ multiplex PCR. The table lists about 2,600 clones, roughly 66% of them singletons. This CDR3 is built from 15 residues. V was clipped by 5 bases and J by 1 base; unmatched bases: 4. From germline, CDR1 is SGHAT and CDR2 FQNNGV. The J gene is TRBJ2-5, the V gene TRBV11-2; TRBD1 aligns across 10 bases. Sample: cultured CD8+ T cells derived from PBMCs. This sequence was found in a male donor with HIV. The CDR3 reads CASSQGTGAQETQYF. The CDR3 nucleotides read TGTGCCAGCAGCCAGGGGACAGGGGCCCAAGAGACCCAGTACTTC.